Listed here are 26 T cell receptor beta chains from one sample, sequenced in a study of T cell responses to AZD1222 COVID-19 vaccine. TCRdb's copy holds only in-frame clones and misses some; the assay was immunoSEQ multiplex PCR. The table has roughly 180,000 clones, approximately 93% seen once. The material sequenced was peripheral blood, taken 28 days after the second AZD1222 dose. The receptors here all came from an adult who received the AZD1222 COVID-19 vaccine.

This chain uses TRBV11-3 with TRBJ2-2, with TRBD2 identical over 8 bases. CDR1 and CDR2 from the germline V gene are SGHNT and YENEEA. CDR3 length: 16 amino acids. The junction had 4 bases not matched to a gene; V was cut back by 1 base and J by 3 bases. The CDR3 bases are TGTGCCAGCAGCTTAGCGGGAGGGCCCTACACCGGGGAGCTGTTTTTT. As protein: CASSLAGGPYTGELFF.

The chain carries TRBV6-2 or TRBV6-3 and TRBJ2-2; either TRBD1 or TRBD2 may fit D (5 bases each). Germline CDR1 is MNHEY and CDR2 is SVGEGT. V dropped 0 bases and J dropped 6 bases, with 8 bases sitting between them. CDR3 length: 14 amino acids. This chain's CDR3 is CASSYSEGPGELFF. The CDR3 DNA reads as TGTGCCAGCAGTTACTCCGAGGGGCCCGGGGAGCTGTTTTTT.

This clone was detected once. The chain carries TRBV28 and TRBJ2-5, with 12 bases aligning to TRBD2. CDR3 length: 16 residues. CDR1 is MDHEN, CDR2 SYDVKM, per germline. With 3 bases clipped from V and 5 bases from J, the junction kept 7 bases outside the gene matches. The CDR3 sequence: CASSLGLAGGGETQYF. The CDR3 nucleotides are TGTGCCAGCAGTTTGGGCCTAGCGGGAGGGGGGGAGACCCAGTACTTC. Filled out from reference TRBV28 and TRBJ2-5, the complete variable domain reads DVKVTQSSRYLVKRTGEKVFLECVQDMDHENMFWYRQDPGLGLRLIYFSYDVKMKEKGDIPEGYSVSREKKERFSLILESASTNQTSMYLCASSLGLAGGGETQYFGPGTRLLVL.

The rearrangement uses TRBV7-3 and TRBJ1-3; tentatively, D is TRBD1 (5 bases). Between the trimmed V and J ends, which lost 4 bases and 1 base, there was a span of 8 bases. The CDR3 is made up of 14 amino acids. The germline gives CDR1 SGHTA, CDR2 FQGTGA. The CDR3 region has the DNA TGTGCCAGCAGCTCAAGGGGATCTGGAAACACCATATATTTT. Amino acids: CASSSRGSGNTIYF. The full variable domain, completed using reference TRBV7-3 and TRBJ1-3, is GAGVSQTPSNKVTEKGKYVELRCDPISGHTALYWYRQSLGQGPEFLIYFQGTGAADDSGLPNDRFFAVRPEGSVSTLKIQRTERGDSAVYLCASSSRGSGNTIYFGEGSWLTVV.

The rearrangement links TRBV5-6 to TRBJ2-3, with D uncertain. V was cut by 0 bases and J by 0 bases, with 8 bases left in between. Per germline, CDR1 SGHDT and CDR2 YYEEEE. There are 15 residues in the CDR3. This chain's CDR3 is CASSLALTSTDTQYF. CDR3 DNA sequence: TGTGCCAGCAGCTTGGCACTAACTAGCACAGATACGCAGTATTTT.

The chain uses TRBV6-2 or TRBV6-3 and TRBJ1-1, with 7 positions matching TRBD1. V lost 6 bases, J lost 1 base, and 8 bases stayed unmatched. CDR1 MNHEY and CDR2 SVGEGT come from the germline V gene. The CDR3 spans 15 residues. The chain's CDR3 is CASSSGTEQNTEAFF. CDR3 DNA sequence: TGTGCCAGCAGCTCCGGGACAGAGCAGAACACTGAAGCTTTCTTT.

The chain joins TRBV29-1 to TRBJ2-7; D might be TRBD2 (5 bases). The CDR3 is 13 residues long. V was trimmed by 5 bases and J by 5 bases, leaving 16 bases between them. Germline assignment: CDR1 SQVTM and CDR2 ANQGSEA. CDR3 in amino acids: CSVLGSIVHEQYF. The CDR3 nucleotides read TGCAGCGTTTTGGGGAGCATTGTACACGAGCAGTACTTC.

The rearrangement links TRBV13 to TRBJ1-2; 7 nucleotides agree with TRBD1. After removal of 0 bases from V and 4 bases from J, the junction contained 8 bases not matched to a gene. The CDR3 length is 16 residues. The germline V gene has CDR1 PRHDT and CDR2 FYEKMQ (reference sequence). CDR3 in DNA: TGTGCCAGCAGCTTAGGTGGACAGGCAATACTCTATGGCTACACCTTC. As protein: CASSLGGQAILYGYTF.

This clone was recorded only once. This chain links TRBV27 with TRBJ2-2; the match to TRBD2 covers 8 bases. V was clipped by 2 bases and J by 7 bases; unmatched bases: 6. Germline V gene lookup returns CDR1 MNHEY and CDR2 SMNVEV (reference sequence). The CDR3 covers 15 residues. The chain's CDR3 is CASSLLLAGGGELFF. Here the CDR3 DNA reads TGTGCCAGCAGTTTACTACTCGCGGGAGGCGGGGAGCTGTTTTTT.

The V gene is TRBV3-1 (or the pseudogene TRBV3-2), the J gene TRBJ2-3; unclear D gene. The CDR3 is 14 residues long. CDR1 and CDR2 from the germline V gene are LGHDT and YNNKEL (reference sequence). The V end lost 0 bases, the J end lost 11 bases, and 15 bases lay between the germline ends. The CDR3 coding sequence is TGTGCCAGCAGCCAAGATAAGGCAGGTGGGTTGCAGTATTTT. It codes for CASSQDKAGGLQYF.

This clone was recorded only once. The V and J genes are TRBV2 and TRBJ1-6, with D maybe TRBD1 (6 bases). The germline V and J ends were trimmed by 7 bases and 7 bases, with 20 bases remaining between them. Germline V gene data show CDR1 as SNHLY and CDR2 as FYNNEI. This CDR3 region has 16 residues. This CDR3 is CASKIGLGQQNSPLHF. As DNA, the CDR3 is TGTGCCAGCAAGATCGGGCTCGGACAGCAAAATTCACCCCTCCACTTT.

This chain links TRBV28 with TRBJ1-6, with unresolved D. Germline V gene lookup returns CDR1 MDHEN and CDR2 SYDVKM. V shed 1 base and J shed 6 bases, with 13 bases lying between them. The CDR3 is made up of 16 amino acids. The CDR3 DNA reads TGTGCCAGCAGTTTATCCGTGGGGAGTTTTAATTCACCCCTCCACTTT. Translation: CASSLSVGSFNSPLHF.

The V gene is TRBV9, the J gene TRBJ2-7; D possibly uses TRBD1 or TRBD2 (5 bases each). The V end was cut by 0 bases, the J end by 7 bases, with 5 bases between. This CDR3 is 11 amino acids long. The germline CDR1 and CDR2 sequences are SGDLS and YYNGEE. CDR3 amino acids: CASSVGGEQYF. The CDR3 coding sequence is TGTGCCAGCAGCGTAGGGGGGGAGCAGTACTTC.

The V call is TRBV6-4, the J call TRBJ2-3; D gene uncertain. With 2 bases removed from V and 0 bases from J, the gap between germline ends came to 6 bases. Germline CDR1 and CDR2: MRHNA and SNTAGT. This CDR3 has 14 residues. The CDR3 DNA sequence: TGTGCCAGCAGTGACGGTCATAGCACAGATACGCAGTATTTT. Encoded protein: CASSDGHSTDTQYF.

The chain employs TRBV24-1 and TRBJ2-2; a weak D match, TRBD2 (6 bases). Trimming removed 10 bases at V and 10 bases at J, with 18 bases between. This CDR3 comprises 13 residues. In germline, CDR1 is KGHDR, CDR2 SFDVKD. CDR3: CATGTGGHEELFF. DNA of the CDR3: TGTGCCACGGGGACCGGAGGGCACGAGGAGCTGTTTTTT.

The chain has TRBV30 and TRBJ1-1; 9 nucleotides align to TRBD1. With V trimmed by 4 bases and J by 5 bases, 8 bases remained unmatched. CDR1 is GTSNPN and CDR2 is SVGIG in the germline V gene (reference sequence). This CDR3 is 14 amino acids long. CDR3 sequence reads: CAWIRDRASTEAFF. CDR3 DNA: TGTGCCTGGATCAGGGACAGGGCGTCGACTGAAGCTTTCTTT. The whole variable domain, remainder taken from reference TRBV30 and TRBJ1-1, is SQTIHQWPATLVQPVGSPLSLECTVEGTSNPNLYWYRQAAGRGLQLLFYSVGIGQISSEVPQNLSASRPQDRQFILSSKKLLLSDSGFYLCAWIRDRASTEAFFGQGTRLTVV.

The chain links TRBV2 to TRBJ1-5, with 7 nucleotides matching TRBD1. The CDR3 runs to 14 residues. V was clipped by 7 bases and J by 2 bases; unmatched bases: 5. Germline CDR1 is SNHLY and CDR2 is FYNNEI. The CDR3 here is CASTDRAGNQPQHF. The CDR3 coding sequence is TGTGCCAGCACAGACAGGGCTGGCAATCAGCCCCAGCATTTT.

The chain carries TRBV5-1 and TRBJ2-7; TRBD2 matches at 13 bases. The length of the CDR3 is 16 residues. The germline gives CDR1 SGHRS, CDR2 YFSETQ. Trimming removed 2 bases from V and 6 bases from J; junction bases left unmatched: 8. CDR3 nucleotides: TGCGCCAGCAGCTTAGGACTAGCGGGGGCTCAAGGCGAGCAGTACTTC. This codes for CASSLGLAGAQGEQYF.

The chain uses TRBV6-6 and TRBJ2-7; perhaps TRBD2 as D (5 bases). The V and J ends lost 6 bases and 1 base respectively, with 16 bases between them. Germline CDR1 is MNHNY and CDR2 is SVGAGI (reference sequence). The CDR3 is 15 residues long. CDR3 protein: CASRSLLGSSYEQYF. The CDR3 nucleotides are TGTGCCAGCAGGTCCTTACTAGGGTCTTCCTACGAGCAGTACTTC.

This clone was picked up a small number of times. The CDR3 spells CASSHIRQGMNTEAFF. CDR3 DNA sequence: TGTGCCAGCAGCCACATCAGACAGGGAATGAACACTGAAGCTTTCTTT. J is TRBJ1-1 and V is TRBV14; 7 nucleotides line up with TRBD1. Per germline, CDR1 SGHDN and CDR2 FVKESK. Losses at the gene ends were 3 bases for V and 0 bases for J; bases not matched to a gene: 7. The length of the CDR3 is 16 residues.

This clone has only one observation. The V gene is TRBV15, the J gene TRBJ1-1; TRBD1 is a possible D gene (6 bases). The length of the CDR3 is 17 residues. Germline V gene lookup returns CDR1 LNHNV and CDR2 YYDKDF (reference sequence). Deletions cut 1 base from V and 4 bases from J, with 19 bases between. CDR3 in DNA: TGTGCCACCAGCAGAGCAACTACAGGGATCGGAGGCACTGAAGCTTTCTTT. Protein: CATSRATTGIGGTEAFF. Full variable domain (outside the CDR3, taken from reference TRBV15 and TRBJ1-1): DAMVIQNPRYQVTQFGKPVTLSCSQTLNHNVMYWYQQKSSQAPKLLFHYYDKDFNNEADTPDNFQSRRPNTSFCFLDIRSPGLGDTAMYLCATSRATTGIGGTEAFFGQGTRLTVV.

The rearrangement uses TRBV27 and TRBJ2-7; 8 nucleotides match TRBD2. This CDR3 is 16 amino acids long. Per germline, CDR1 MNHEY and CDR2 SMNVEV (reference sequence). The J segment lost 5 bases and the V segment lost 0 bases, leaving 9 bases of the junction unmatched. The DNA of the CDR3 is TGTGCCAGCAGTTTATCGCCAGCGGGAGTTCAAAACGAGCAGTACTTC. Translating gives CASSLSPAGVQNEQYF.

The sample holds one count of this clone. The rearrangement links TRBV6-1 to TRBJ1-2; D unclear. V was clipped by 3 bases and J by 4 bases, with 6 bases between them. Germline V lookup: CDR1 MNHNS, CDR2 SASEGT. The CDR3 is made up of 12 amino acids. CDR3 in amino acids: CASSEPSYGYTF. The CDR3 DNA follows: TGTGCCAGCAGTGAGCCTAGCTATGGCTACACCTTC.

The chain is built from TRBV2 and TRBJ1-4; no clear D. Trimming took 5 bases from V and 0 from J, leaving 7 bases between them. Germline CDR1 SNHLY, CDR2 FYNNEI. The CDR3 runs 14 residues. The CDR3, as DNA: TGTGCCAGCAGTAGACGGACAACTAATGAAAAACTGTTTTTT. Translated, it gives CASSRRTTNEKLFF. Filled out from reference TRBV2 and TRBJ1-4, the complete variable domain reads EPEVTQTPSHQVTQMGQEVILRCVPISNHLYFYWYRQILGQKVEFLVSFYNNEISEKSEIFDDQFSVERPDGSNFTLKIRSTKLEDSAMYFCASSRRTTNEKLFFGSGTQLSVL.

The CDR3 DNA is TGCGCCAGCAGCCCGGCGACTAGCGGCTCCTACGAGCAGTACTTC. It encodes CASSPATSGSYEQYF. The chain couples TRBV4-1 to TRBJ2-7, with TRBD2 matching 9 bases. From germline, CDR1 is MGHRA and CDR2 YSYEKL. V was clipped by 4 bases and J by 0 bases; unmatched bases: 4. CDR3 length: 15 residues.

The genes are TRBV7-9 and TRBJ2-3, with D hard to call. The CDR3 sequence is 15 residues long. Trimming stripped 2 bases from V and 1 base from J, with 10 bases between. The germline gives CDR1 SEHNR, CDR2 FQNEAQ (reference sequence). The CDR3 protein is CASSLQKGRTDTQYF. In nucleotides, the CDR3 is TGTGCCAGCAGCTTACAAAAAGGACGCACAGATACGCAGTATTTT.